This record concerns one TCR beta chain sequence. What it recognizes is unknown. These data originate in a study of T cells expressing NK-cell markers. Overall study context: Source material for TCR beta repertoires consisted of sorted CD3+CD56+NKG2C+, CD3+CD56+NKG2C- and CD3+CD56-NKG2C+ T cells. Seropositivity for HCMV was found in seven of the eight sequenced donors, with one seronegative.

This CDR3 has 13 residues. CDR1 is SGHRS and CDR2 is YFSETQ in the germline V gene. The authors made TCR beta cDNA libraries by 5'RACE template switching. This switching added a universal primer site and UMIs. Reanalyzing the 5' RACE reads, TCRdb keeps one entry per CDR3 protein, without DNA. With 200,000 to 300,000 distinct CDR3 sequences in the sample, the ten largest clones hold roughly 4.2%. Regarding the study as a whole: The share of CD8+ T cells held by dominant NKG2C+ clonotypes was about 1.0-7.5% in six donors.

The rearrangement joins TRBV5-1 to TRBJ2-1. Material for sequencing was blood T cells: a sorted CD56 or NKG2C T cell subset, CD4+ or CD8+ T cells, or bulk PBMC T cells (not recorded which). This clonotype was sampled from a woman aged 18 to 75 in good health. CDR3 region: CASSLPGHDEQFF.